The 11 T cell receptor beta chains given below trace back to one sample, sequenced in a study of CD8 T cells in Susac syndrome. The authors reverse transcribed roughly 0.5 to 1 ug RNA with random hexamers. TCRdb fed the immunoSEQ multiplex PCR reads into MiXCR, producing one record per CDR3 protein. Of 250,000 to 300,000 distinct CDR3 sequences in the sample, over 75% are singletons; the top ten hold around 0.2%. Sequenced sample: CD8+ T cells from PBMCs. All receptors derive from a human donor with multiple sclerosis.

The chain couples TRBV4-2 to TRBJ2-3, with TRBD1 matching over 10 bases. The CDR3 contains 16 residues. The germline gives CDR1 LGHNA, CDR2 YNFKEQ. After removal of 4 bases from V and 4 bases from J, the junction contained 8 bases not matched to a gene. CDR3 sequence reads: CASSPGTGVKADTQYF. The DNA of the CDR3 is TGTGCCAGCAGCCCTGGGACAGGGGTAAAGGCAGATACGCAGTATTTT.

This chain joins TRBV25-1 and TRBJ2-1; D remains unclear. V lost 4 bases, J lost 0 bases, and 10 bases lay in between. The CDR3 has 15 residues. Per the germline V gene, CDR1 is MGHDK and CDR2 is SYGVNS. The CDR3 loop is CASSGNSSSYNEQFF. CDR3 DNA: TGTGCCAGCAGTGGGAACTCGAGCTCCTACAATGAGCAGTTCTTC.

The gene calls are TRBV6-2 or TRBV6-3 and TRBJ2-2, with 9 positions matching TRBD1. The CDR3 has 17 amino acids. Germline V gene sequence: CDR1 MNHEY, CDR2 SVGEGT. V lost 2 bases and J lost 3; bases outside the gene matches: 7. The CDR3 here is CASSYPPGTGYTGELFF. DNA for the CDR3: TGTGCCAGCAGTTACCCTCCCGGGACAGGGTACACCGGGGAGCTGTTTTTT.

The chain carries TRBV24-1 and TRBJ1-2; D gene unclear. Trimming took 4 bases from V and 4 from J, leaving 6 bases between them. CDR3 size: 12 residues. Germline lookup yields CDR1 KGHDR and CDR2 SFDVKD. The CDR3 coding sequence is TGTGCCACCAGTGACCCGGGCTATGGCTACACCTTC. Protein: CATSDPGYGYTF.

V is TRBV20-1 and J is TRBJ2-7, with 8 nucleotides matching TRBD1. The V gene's germline CDR1 is DFQATT and CDR2 SNEGSKA (reference sequence). This CDR3 spans 14 amino acids. V trimming: 3 bases; J trimming: 4 bases; junction bases outside the gene matches: 8. The CDR3 loop is CSARDRDRLYEQYF. The CDR3 DNA reads TGCAGTGCTAGGGACCGGGACAGGCTGTACGAGCAGTACTTC.

DNA for the CDR3: TGTGCCAGCAGCTTAGCTTTCGGGACAGCCATGAACACTGAAGCTTTCTTT. It specifies CASSLAFGTAMNTEAFF. The rearrangement links TRBV7-8 to TRBJ1-1, with TRBD1 identical over 7 bases. The CDR3 runs to 17 residues. Germline CDR1 reads SGHVS; CDR2 reads FQNEAQ. The trim removed 0 bases at V and 0 bases at J, leaving 7 bases unmatched. Complete variable domain (other parts from reference TRBV7-8 and TRBJ1-1): GAGVSQSPRYKVAKRGQDVALRCDPISGHVSLFWYQQALGQGPEFLTYFQNEAQLDKSGLPSDRFFAERPEGSVSTLKIQRTQQEDSAVYLCASSLAFGTAMNTEAFFGQGTRLTVV.

This clonotype was recorded a few times. The chain employs TRBV6-5 and TRBJ2-5; D gene unclear. Trimming stripped 5 bases from V and 1 base from J, with 11 bases between. CDR1 is MNHEY and CDR2 is SVGAGI in the germline V gene. This CDR3 is built from 14 residues. The CDR3 sequence: CASSQEVGQETQYF. Here the CDR3 DNA reads TGTGCCAGCAGTCAAGAGGTCGGCCAAGAGACCCAGTACTTC.

This clonotype was recorded a few times. The chain has TRBV6-2 or TRBV6-3 and TRBJ1-1; TRBD1 agrees at 7 bases. There are 14 residues in the CDR3. Germline assignment: CDR1 MNHEY and CDR2 SVGEGT. V lost 5 bases, J lost 7 bases, and 10 bases stayed unmatched. The CDR3 DNA sequence: TGTGCCAGCAGTCCCACGGACAGGTTTTATGAAGCTTTCTTT. This sequence encodes CASSPTDRFYEAFF.

The genes are TRBV4-1 and TRBJ2-7; 12 bases are a match to TRBD2. V gave up 4 bases and J gave up 1 base; unmatched junction bases: 5. CDR3 length: 16 residues. Germline values: CDR1 MGHRA, CDR2 YSYEKL. CDR3 nucleotides: TGCGCCAGCAGCCTCTTTGGACTAGCGGGATCCTACGAGCAGTACTTC. Its translation: CASSLFGLAGSYEQYF.

This rearrangement joins TRBV7-8 to TRBJ1-5; 7 bases are a match to TRBD1. V shed 1 base and J 9 bases; nucleotides not matched to a gene: 9. Germline lookup yields CDR1 SGHVS and CDR2 FQNEAQ. This CDR3 is built from 15 residues. This chain's CDR3 is CASSLDRGPSRPQHF. The CDR3 coding sequence is TGTGCCAGCAGCTTAGACAGGGGACCGTCTCGGCCCCAGCATTTT.

The count of this clonotype is one. The V gene is TRBV4-3, the J gene TRBJ1-2; unclear D gene. V shed 1 base and J shed 4 bases, with 19 bases lying between them. Germline CDR1 LGHNA, CDR2 YSLEER. This CDR3 is built from 17 residues. CDR3 sequence reads: CASSQGGGLGRFYGYTF. CDR3 DNA: TGCGCCAGCAGCCAAGGAGGAGGGTTAGGGCGTTTCTATGGCTACACCTTC.